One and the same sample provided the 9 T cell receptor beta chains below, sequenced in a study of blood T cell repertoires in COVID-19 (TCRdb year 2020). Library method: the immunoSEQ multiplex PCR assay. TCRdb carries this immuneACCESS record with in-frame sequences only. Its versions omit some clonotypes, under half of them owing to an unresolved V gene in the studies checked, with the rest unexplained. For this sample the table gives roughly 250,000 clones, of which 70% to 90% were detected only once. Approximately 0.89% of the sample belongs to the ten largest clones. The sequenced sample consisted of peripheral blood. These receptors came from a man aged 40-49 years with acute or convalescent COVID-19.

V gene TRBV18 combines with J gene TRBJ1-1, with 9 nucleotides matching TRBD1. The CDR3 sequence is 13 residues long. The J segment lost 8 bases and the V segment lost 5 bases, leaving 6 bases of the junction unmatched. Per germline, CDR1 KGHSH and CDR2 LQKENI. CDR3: CASSAQGAGEAFF. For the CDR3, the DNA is TGTGCCAGCTCAGCACAGGGGGCGGGAGAAGCTTTCTTT.

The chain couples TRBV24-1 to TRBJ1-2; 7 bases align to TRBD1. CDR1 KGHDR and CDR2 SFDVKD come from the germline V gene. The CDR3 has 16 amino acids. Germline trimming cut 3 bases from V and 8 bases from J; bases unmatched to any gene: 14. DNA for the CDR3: TGTGCCACCAGTGATAACAGGGGACTTGGGGTAAAAGGCTACACCTTC. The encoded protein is CATSDNRGLGVKGYTF.

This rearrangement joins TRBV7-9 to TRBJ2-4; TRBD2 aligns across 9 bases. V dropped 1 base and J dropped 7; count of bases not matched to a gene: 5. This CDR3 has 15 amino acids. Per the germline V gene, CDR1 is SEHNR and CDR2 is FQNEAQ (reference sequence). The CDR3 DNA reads TGTGCCAGCAGCTTAGAGGCGGGGGGGCTTAACATTCAGTACTTC. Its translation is CASSLEAGGLNIQYF.

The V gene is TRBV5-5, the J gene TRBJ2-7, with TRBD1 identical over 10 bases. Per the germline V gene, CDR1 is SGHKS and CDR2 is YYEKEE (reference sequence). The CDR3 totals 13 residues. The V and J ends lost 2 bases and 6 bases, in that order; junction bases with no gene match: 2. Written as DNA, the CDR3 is TGTGCCAGCAGCTTTGACAGGGGGCTCGAGCAGTACTTC. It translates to CASSFDRGLEQYF. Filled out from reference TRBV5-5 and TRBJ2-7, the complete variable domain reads DAGVTQSPTHLIKTRGQQVTLRCSPISGHKSVSWYQQVLGQGPQFIFQYYEKEERGRGNFPDRFSARQFPNYSSELNVNALLLGDSALYLCASSFDRGLEQYFGPGTRLTVT.

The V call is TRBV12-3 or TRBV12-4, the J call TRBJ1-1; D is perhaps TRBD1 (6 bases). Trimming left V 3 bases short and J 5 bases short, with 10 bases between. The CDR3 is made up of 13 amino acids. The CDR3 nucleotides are TGTGCCAGCAGTTTTACAGGGAGAACTGAAGCTTTCTTT. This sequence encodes CASSFTGRTEAFF.

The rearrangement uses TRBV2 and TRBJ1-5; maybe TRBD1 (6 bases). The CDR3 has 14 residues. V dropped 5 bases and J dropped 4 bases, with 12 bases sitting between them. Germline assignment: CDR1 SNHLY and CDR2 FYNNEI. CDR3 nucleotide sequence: TGTGCCAGCAGTCATCCGGGGACAAATCAGCCCCAGCATTTT. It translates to CASSHPGTNQPQHF.

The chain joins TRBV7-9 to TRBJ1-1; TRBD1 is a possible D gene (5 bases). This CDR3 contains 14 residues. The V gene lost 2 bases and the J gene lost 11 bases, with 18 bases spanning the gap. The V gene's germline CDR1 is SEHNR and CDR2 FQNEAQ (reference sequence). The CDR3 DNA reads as TGTGCCAGCAGCTTATTCCTTGGGGAGGGGAGGGCTTTCTTT. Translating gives CASSLFLGEGRAFF.

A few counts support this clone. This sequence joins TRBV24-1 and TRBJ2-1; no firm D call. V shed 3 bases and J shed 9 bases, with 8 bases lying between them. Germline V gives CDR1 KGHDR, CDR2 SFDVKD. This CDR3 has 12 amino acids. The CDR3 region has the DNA TGTGCCACCAGTGATCCCTTCAGTGAGCAGTTCTTC. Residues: CATSDPFSEQFF.

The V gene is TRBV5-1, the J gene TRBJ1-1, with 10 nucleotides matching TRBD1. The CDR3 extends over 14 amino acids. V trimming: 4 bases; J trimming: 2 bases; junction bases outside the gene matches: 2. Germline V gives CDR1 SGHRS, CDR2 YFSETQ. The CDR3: CASSRDRGNTEAFF. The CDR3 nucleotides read TGCGCCAGCAGCCGGGACAGGGGCAACACTGAAGCTTTCTTT.